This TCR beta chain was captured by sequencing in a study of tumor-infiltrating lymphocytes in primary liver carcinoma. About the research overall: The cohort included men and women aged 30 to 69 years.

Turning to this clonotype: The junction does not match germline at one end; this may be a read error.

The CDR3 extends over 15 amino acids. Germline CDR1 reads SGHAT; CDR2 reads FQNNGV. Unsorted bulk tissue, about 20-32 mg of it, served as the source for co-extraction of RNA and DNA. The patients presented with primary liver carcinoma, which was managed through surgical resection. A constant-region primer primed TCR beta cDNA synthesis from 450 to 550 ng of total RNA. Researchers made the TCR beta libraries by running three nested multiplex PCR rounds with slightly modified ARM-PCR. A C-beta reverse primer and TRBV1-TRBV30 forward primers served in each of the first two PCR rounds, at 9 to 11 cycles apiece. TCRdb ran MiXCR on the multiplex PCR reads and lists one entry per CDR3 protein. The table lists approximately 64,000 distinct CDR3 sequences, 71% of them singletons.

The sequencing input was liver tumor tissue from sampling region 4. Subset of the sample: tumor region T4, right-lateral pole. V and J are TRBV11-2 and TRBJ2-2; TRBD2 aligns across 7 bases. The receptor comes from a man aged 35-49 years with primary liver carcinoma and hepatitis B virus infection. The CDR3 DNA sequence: TGTGCGAGCAGCTTTGCGGGATCGAACACCGGGGGGATGTTTTTT. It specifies CASSFAGSNTGGMFF.